Presented here are 30 T cell receptor beta chains from one specimen sequenced in a study of cytomegalovirus exposure and HLA in healthy donors. A multiplex PCR was run with 60 Vbeta primers and 13 Jbeta primers. Assay: immunoSEQ multiplex PCR; the TCRdb copy retains only in-frame clones and omits some. The sample lists more than 110,000 clones, roughly 77% occurring once. Material: PBMCs. Receptors were obtained from a female donor in good health and CMV-seronegative.

In this sample, this clone turned up a few times. This chain connects TRBV30 to TRBJ1-2, with 9 bases matching TRBD1. V was pared by 2 bases and J by 3 bases, with 4 bases of the junction left unmatched. The CDR3 has 14 amino acids. Germline CDR1 and CDR2: GTSNPN and SVGIG (reference sequence). The CDR3 is CAWSMTGGYYGYTF. The CDR3 DNA follows: TGTGCCTGGAGTATGACAGGGGGTTACTATGGCTACACCTTC.

V gene TRBV10-1 combines with J gene TRBJ2-1; tentative D call: TRBD2 (5 bases). V shed 8 bases and J shed 5 bases, with 10 bases lying between them. The germline V gene encodes CDR1 WNHNN and CDR2 SYGVQD (reference sequence). CDR3 length: 12 residues. For the CDR3, the DNA is TGCGCCAGCGACTCCGGGGACAATGAGCAGTTCTTC. This sequence encodes CASDSGDNEQFF.

The chain uses TRBV19 and TRBJ1-6; TRBD1 is a possible D gene (6 bases). The germline gives CDR1 LNHDA, CDR2 SQIVND (reference sequence). The CDR3 is 16 amino acids. V gave up 3 bases and J gave up 5 bases, with 14 bases separating them. This CDR3 is CASSIRDTGDNSPLHF. In DNA form, the CDR3 reads TGTGCCAGTAGTATTCGGGACACAGGAGATAATTCACCCCTCCACTTT.

This chain links TRBV9 with TRBJ2-2; D call uncertain. Germline assignment: CDR1 SGDLS and CDR2 YYNGEE. The CDR3 consists of 14 residues. V lost 0 bases, J lost 2 bases, and 5 bases lay in between. The CDR3: CASSVAINTGELFF. DNA for the CDR3: TGTGCCAGCAGCGTAGCAATCAACACCGGGGAGCTGTTTTTT.

The table lists this clone with a few counts. The chain is built from TRBV5-6 and TRBJ1-6, with TRBD1 as a possible D gene (5 bases). V shed 4 bases and J shed 5 bases, with 10 bases lying between them. CDR1 is SGHDT, CDR2 YYEEEE, per germline. The CDR3 consists of 14 residues. The CDR3 DNA is TGTGCCAGCAGCCTCAGGGTAGATAATTCACCCCTCCACTTT. Translated, it gives CASSLRVDNSPLHF.

On this clone: Sequence at one end of the junction differs from germline and may be a read error. The CDR3 sequence: CASSQGVSGNTIYF. The CDR3 nucleotides read TGTGCTAGCAGCCAGGGGGTATCTGGAAACACCATATATTTT. The chain employs TRBV7-7 and TRBJ1-3; 7 bases are a match to TRBD1. The CDR3 has 14 residues. CDR1 and CDR2 (germline): SSHAT, FNYEAQ (reference sequence).

The chain couples TRBV19 to TRBJ1-5; D is unclear. In germline, CDR1 is LNHDA, CDR2 SQIVND (reference sequence). V shed 1 base and J shed 2 bases, with 15 bases lying between them. The CDR3 contains 17 residues. CDR3 region: CASSIVSAGFRNQPQHF. CDR3 sequence (DNA): TGTGCCAGTAGTATAGTCTCCGCCGGGTTTCGCAATCAGCCCCAGCATTTT.

J is TRBJ2-1 and V is TRBV12-5; TRBD2 agrees at 8 bases. The V segment lost 6 bases and the J segment 0 bases; nucleotides outside the gene matches: 10. Per the germline V gene, CDR1 is LGHNT and CDR2 is FRNRAP. This CDR3 contains 17 residues. In DNA, the CDR3 is TGTGCTAGTGGACCGACTAGCGTAAGTAGCTCCTACAATGAGCAGTTCTTC. Translating gives CASGPTSVSSSYNEQFF.

This clone has just a few counts. This sample also contains other DNA sequences that code for the same CDR3. The chain employs TRBV7-3 and TRBJ2-3; 8 bases are a match to TRBD2. J gave up 6 bases and V 0 bases, and 5 bases lay outside the gene matches. CDR3 size: 15 residues. CDR1 is SGHTA, CDR2 FQGTGA, per germline. CDR3: CASSLTSGESDTQYF. The CDR3 bases are TGTGCCAGCAGCTTAACTAGCGGGGAGTCGGATACGCAGTATTTT.

The chain joins TRBV2 to TRBJ2-1, with 10 bases lining up with TRBD1. The J segment lost 4 bases and the V segment lost 7 bases, leaving 7 bases of the junction unmatched. Germline V gene lookup returns CDR1 SNHLY and CDR2 FYNNEI. The CDR3 is 15 residues long. The CDR3 loop is CASKQDRGEYNEQFF. CDR3 coding DNA: TGTGCCAGCAAACAGGACAGGGGGGAATACAATGAGCAGTTCTTC.

The chain combines TRBV11-2 with TRBJ1-1; possible D gene TRBD1, 5 bases. Germline V gene lookup returns CDR1 SGHAT and CDR2 FQNNGV. The CDR3 loop spans 14 amino acids. V lost 2 bases and J 4 bases, leaving 11 bases between the germline ends. CDR3 residues: CASSLSGGGTEAFF. CDR3 nucleotide sequence: TGTGCCAGCAGCTTAAGCGGGGGGGGCACTGAAGCTTTCTTT. Complete variable domain (other parts from reference TRBV11-2 and TRBJ1-1): EAGVAQSPRYKIIEKRQSVAFWCNPISGHATLYWYQQILGQGPKLLIQFQNNGVVDDSQLPKDRFSAERLKGVDSTLKIQPAKLEDSAVYLCASSLSGGGTEAFFGQGTRLTVV.

The chain couples TRBV2 to TRBJ2-2, with D possibly being TRBD1 (8 bases). Between the trimmed V and J ends, which lost 9 bases and 3 bases, there was a span of 17 bases. The CDR3 has 15 amino acids. CDR1 and CDR2 from the germline V gene are SNHLY and FYNNEI. The CDR3 is CARGGQGAYTGELFF. CDR3 DNA: TGTGCCAGGGGGGGGCAGGGGGCATACACCGGGGAGCTGTTTTTT.

This chain links TRBV30 with TRBJ1-6, with D possibly being TRBD1 (6 bases). The CDR3 has 15 amino acids. Trimming took off 1 base at V and 6 bases at J, with 13 bases between the two ends. CDR1 and CDR2 from the germline V gene are GTSNPN and SVGIG (reference sequence). The CDR3 nucleotides are TGTGCCTGGAGTGGATCTATCAGGGGTAATTCACCCCTCCACTTT. It is translated as CAWSGSIRGNSPLHF.

CDR3 DNA sequence: TGCAGTGCTCTAACAGGGGGCGCGTCGCATTTT. Protein product: CSALTGGASHF. J is TRBJ1-5 and V is TRBV20-1; 9 nucleotides line up with TRBD1. V shed 5 bases, J shed 15 bases, and the junction held 8 bases outside the gene matches. This CDR3 has 11 amino acids. The germline CDR1 and CDR2 sequences are DFQATT and SNEGSKA (reference sequence).

J is TRBJ2-3 and V is TRBV7-3; TRBD2 aligns across 12 bases. The CDR3 runs 16 residues. Germline V CDR1 and CDR2: SGHTA, FQGTGA. After removal of 4 bases from V and 10 bases from J, the junction contained 12 bases not matched to a gene. CDR3 loop: CASSSTASGGAFPQYF. CDR3 DNA: TGTGCCAGCAGCTCAACAGCTAGCGGGGGGGCCTTTCCGCAGTATTTT. The full variable domain, in which reference TRBV7-3 and TRBJ2-3 provide the parts outside the CDR3, is GAGVSQTPSNKVTEKGKYVELRCDPISGHTALYWYRQSLGQGPEFLIYFQGTGAADDSGLPNDRFFAVRPEGSVSTLKIQRTERGDSAVYLCASSSTASGGAFPQYFGPGTRLTVL.

The V gene is TRBV11-3, the J gene TRBJ1-2; 9 positions match TRBD1. CDR1 and CDR2 (germline): SGHNT, YENEEA. The CDR3 runs 12 residues. The V segment lost 6 bases and the J segment 10 bases; nucleotides outside the gene matches: 6. This CDR3 reads CASSRGQGAYTF. CDR3 DNA sequence: TGTGCCAGCAGTCGGGGACAGGGCGCCTACACCTTC.

Points on this clone: A read error may produce the germline difference seen at one junction end. This chain uses TRBV7-7 with TRBJ2-3; 8 nucleotides line up with TRBD2. This CDR3 has 15 amino acids. Germline V gene lookup returns CDR1 SSHAT and CDR2 FNYEAQ (reference sequence). CDR3 coding DNA: TGTGCTAGCAGCCACGGGAGGGGGAGCACAGATACGCAGTATTTT. Its protein is CASSHGRGSTDTQYF.

This chain links TRBV28 with TRBJ2-7; 9 bases map to TRBD2. The trim removed 6 bases at V and 2 bases at J, leaving 5 bases unmatched. CDR1 MDHEN and CDR2 SYDVKM come from the germline V gene. The CDR3 sequence is 14 residues long. CDR3 amino acids: CASRLAGAPYEQYF. The CDR3 DNA sequence: TGTGCCAGCAGGTTAGCGGGGGCCCCCTACGAGCAGTACTTC. Full variable domain (rest looked up from reference TRBV28 and TRBJ2-7): DVKVTQSSRYLVKRTGEKVFLECVQDMDHENMFWYRQDPGLGLRLIYFSYDVKMKEKGDIPEGYSVSREKKERFSLILESASTNQTSMYLCASRLAGAPYEQYFGPGTRLTVT.

The rearrangement links TRBV6-1 to TRBJ2-7, with a weak D call TRBD2 (6 bases). Trimming removed 4 bases at V and 3 bases at J, with 13 bases between. CDR1 and CDR2 (germline): MNHNS, SASEGT. The CDR3 has 14 residues. The CDR3: CASSAAGTYYEQYF. The CDR3 DNA reads as TGTGCCAGCAGTGCCGCCGGGACTTACTACGAGCAGTACTTC.

This chain connects TRBV30 to TRBJ1-2, with D unclear. The CDR3 is 12 residues long. Trimming shortened V by 0 bases and J by 6 bases, and 8 bases separated the two germline ends. Germline V CDR1 and CDR2: GTSNPN, SVGIG (reference sequence). The CDR3 DNA reads as TGTGCCTGGAGTGTCGAGAGTGATGGCTACACCTTC. Protein product: CAWSVESDGYTF. Full variable domain (rest looked up from reference TRBV30 and TRBJ1-2): SQTIHQWPATLVQPVGSPLSLECTVEGTSNPNLYWYRQAAGRGLQLLFYSVGIGQISSEVPQNLSASRPQDRQFILSSKKLLLSDSGFYLCAWSVESDGYTFGSGTRLTVV.

This clone came up once. The chain recombines TRBV4-1 with TRBJ1-2, with D possibly TRBD1 on 6 matching bases. Germline V gives CDR1 MGHRA, CDR2 YSYEKL. V lost 0 bases and J lost 4, with 18 bases in between. This CDR3 spans 17 amino acids. The CDR3 sequence: CASSQDMREGGPYGYTF. In DNA form, the CDR3 reads TGCGCCAGCAGCCAAGATATGAGGGAGGGGGGCCCCTATGGCTACACCTTC.

The rearrangement links TRBV6-6 to TRBJ2-3; D may be TRBD2 (6 bases). The CDR3 totals 12 residues. The V end lost 4 bases, the J end lost 10 bases, and 12 bases lay between the germline ends. Germline CDR1 is MNHNY and CDR2 is SVGAGI (reference sequence). The CDR3 sequence: CASSLAGTSQYF. The CDR3 nucleotides are TGTGCCAGCAGTTTAGCCGGGACTTCGCAGTATTTT.

V and J are TRBV7-8 and TRBJ2-7; weak D call: TRBD1 (5 bases). The CDR3 length is 14 residues. Per germline, CDR1 SGHVS and CDR2 FQNEAQ. V was pared by 5 bases and J by 2 bases, with 13 bases between. The CDR3 loop is CASSQEDITYEQYF. CDR3 coding DNA: TGTGCCAGCAGCCAAGAGGACATCACCTACGAGCAGTACTTC.

This rearrangement joins TRBV7-9 to TRBJ1-2, with D possibly TRBD1 on 5 matching bases. Per the germline V gene, CDR1 is SEHNR and CDR2 is FQNEAQ (reference sequence). The CDR3 totals 13 residues. V dropped 3 bases and J dropped 8 bases, with 13 bases sitting between them. The CDR3 DNA follows: TGTGCCAGCAGCTTTTACCAGGGAAGGGGCTACACCTTC. It is translated as CASSFYQGRGYTF.

J is TRBJ2-3 and V is TRBV30; weak D call: TRBD2 (5 bases). The V gene's germline CDR1 is GTSNPN and CDR2 SVGIG (reference sequence). The CDR3 extends over 15 amino acids. V shed 2 bases and J shed 1 base, with 13 bases lying between them. The CDR3 region has the DNA TGTGCCTGGAGTAAGGATGGGCGGGGCACAGATACGCAGTATTTT. Translating it yields CAWSKDGRGTDTQYF.

Points on this clone: The sample holds other DNA sequences that translate to the same CDR3. The J gene is TRBJ1-6, the V gene TRBV9; TRBD1 aligns across 8 bases. J was trimmed by 9 bases and V by 3 bases; bases with no gene match: 5. Germline CDR1 reads SGDLS; CDR2 reads YYNGEE. This CDR3 region has 14 residues. For the CDR3, the DNA is TGTGCCAGCAGCGCCGGGACAGGTGGTTCACCCCTCCACTTT. Residues: CASSAGTGGSPLHF.

A single count supports this clone. The genes are TRBV28 and TRBJ2-7, with D maybe TRBD1 (6 bases). The CDR3 spans 15 residues. CDR1 is MDHEN and CDR2 is SYDVKM in the germline V gene. V dropped 5 bases and J dropped 5 bases, with 19 bases sitting between them. The CDR3 DNA follows: TGTGCCAGCAGTACCCGACAGGTCGCTAACGACGAGCAGTACTTC. As protein: CASSTRQVANDEQYF.

This clone came up a few times. The chain uses TRBV5-4 and TRBJ1-1; TRBD1 matches 9 bases. After removal of 5 bases from V and 2 bases from J, the junction contained 4 bases not matched to a gene. CDR1 is SGHNT and CDR2 is YYREEE in the germline V gene (reference sequence). This CDR3 is built from 14 residues. Here the CDR3 DNA reads TGTGCCAGCAGTACGACAGGGGGAAACACTGAAGCTTTCTTT. This gives the protein CASSTTGGNTEAFF.

This sequence joins TRBV6-5 and TRBJ1-5; no reliable D call. From germline, CDR1 is MNHEY and CDR2 SVGAGI. Trimming removed 7 bases from V and 4 bases from J, with 11 bases in between. The CDR3 has 13 residues. CDR3 DNA sequence: TGTGCCAGCACCAACGGGGAGAATCAGCCCCAGCATTTT. Translation gives CASTNGENQPQHF.

This chain links TRBV7-2 with TRBJ2-7, with D maybe TRBD2 (6 bases). Germline loops: CDR1 SGHTA, CDR2 FQGNSA. The CDR3 is 17 amino acids. The V end was cut by 7 bases, the J end by 2 bases, with 24 bases between. The CDR3 DNA reads TGTGCCAGCAACACACTTATGGCGGGGACCTTTCCCTACGAGCAGTACTTC. This translates into CASNTLMAGTFPYEQYF.